Each of the 17 T cell receptor beta chains below was sequenced from the same sample in a study of T cells in Graves' hyperthyroidism and ophthalmopathy. Researchers amplified the TCR beta CDR3 regions from RNA transcripts. Researchers ran a first-round RT-PCR on the TCR CDR3 using the HTBI primer set. Using its own MiXCR run on the multiplex PCR reads, TCRdb lists one record per CDR3 protein. In the table there are about 290,000 distinct CDR3 sequences, about an eighth of which are singletons. Sequenced material: blood. The source is a woman aged 40 to 49 with Graves' hyperthyroidism.

This clonotype was recorded many times. This chain connects TRBV12-3 or TRBV12-4 to TRBJ2-5; 10 bases align to TRBD2. This CDR3 region has 15 residues. Losses at the gene ends were 1 base for V and 10 bases for J; bases not matched to a gene: 9. CDR3 sequence reads: CASSLDLAGAPGQYF. The CDR3 DNA is TGTGCCAGCAGTTTAGATCTAGCGGGGGCCCCGGGCCAGTACTTC.

This sequence joins TRBV16 and TRBJ2-5; 8 nucleotides agree with TRBD1. With V trimmed by 4 bases and J by 3 bases, 4 bases remained unmatched. The CDR3 consists of 14 residues. CDR1 KGHSY and CDR2 FQNENV come from the germline V gene. The CDR3 sequence: CASSPDRVKETQYF. CDR3 DNA: TGTGCCAGCAGCCCGGACAGGGTGAAAGAGACCCAGTACTTC.

This clonotype has at least ten counts. The chain carries TRBV18 and TRBJ1-1, with 7 nucleotides matching TRBD1. V gave up 5 bases and J gave up 0 bases; unmatched junction bases: 3. CDR1 and CDR2 (germline): KGHSH, LQKENI. The CDR3 totals 14 residues. The CDR3 spells CASSAGQLNTEAFF. For the CDR3, the DNA is TGTGCCAGCTCAGCGGGACAGTTGAACACTGAAGCTTTCTTT.

The table lists this clonotype with many counts. This sequence joins TRBV24-1 and TRBJ2-7; no clear D gene. CDR1 and CDR2 from the germline V gene are KGHDR and SFDVKD. This CDR3 has 12 amino acids. V was cut by 3 bases and J by 7 bases, with 9 bases left in between. The CDR3 loop is CATSDEEPEQYF. CDR3 nucleotides: TGTGCCACCAGTGATGAGGAACCGGAGCAGTACTTC.

The table lists this clonotype with many counts. The J gene is TRBJ2-1, the V gene TRBV28, with D maybe TRBD2 (5 bases). The CDR3 totals 13 residues. Germline CDR1 MDHEN, CDR2 SYDVKM. V lost 6 bases, J lost 3 bases, and 9 bases lay in between. This CDR3 reads CASRPSFYNEQFF. The CDR3 nucleotides read TGTGCCAGCAGGCCTAGCTTCTACAATGAGCAGTTCTTC.

There are a few counts of this clonotype. The chain uses TRBV20-1 and TRBJ2-3; perhaps TRBD2 as D (5 bases). V lost 2 bases to trimming and J lost 2 bases, with 14 bases between them. Germline CDR1 is DFQATT and CDR2 is SNEGSKA (reference sequence). The CDR3 consists of 15 residues. CDR3 region: CSARPLAGFTDTQYF. The CDR3 DNA reads as TGCAGTGCTAGACCCTTGGCGGGCTTCACAGATACGCAGTATTTT.

The CDR3 DNA follows: TGTGCCAGCAGCAAAGGGACAGGGATCGGTGAAAAACTGTTTTTT. It encodes CASSKGTGIGEKLFF. The V gene is TRBV5-8, the J gene TRBJ1-4; TRBD1 agrees at 9 bases. Trimming at V came to 4 bases and at J to 7 bases, leaving 8 bases not matched to a gene. The CDR3 contains 15 residues. Per the germline V gene, CDR1 is SGHTS and CDR2 is YDEGEE.

Remarks on this clonotype: This sequence may be a read error, since a much larger clone differs from it by one base. V and J are TRBV2 and TRBJ1-1; D is unclear. CDR3 length equals 12 residues. Germline CDR1 SNHLY, CDR2 FYNNEI. The CDR3 coding sequence is TGTGCCAGCAGTTCACCTCCCCCGAGGCACCTCTTT. Encoded protein: CASSSPPPRHLF.

This rearrangement joins TRBV10-2 to TRBJ2-2, with 9 nucleotides matching TRBD2. From germline, CDR1 is WSHSY and CDR2 SAAADI. The trim removed 7 bases at V and 2 bases at J, leaving 2 bases unmatched. The CDR3 is 14 residues long. The CDR3, as DNA: TGCGCCAGCAAGACTAGCGGCAACACCGGGGAGCTGTTTTTT. It codes for CASKTSGNTGELFF.

This clonotype was detected ten times or more. This chain connects TRBV7-9 to TRBJ2-5, with 12 bases identical to TRBD2. In germline, CDR1 is SEHNR, CDR2 FQNEAQ (reference sequence). This CDR3 is built from 16 residues. The V gene end was trimmed by 4 bases and the J gene end by 5 bases; junction bases not matched to a gene: 8. The CDR3, as DNA: TGTGCCAGCAGCTCTTTGACTAGCGGGAGACTTGAGACCCAGTACTTC. It codes for CASSSLTSGRLETQYF.

This clonotype turned up a few times. The gene calls are TRBV10-3 and TRBJ2-3; TRBD2 aligns across 11 bases. Germline trimming cut 10 bases from V and 0 bases from J; bases unmatched to any gene: 15. This CDR3 region has 18 residues. Germline V gene sequence: CDR1 ENHRY, CDR2 SYGVKD. CDR3 DNA sequence: TGTGCCACCAATAACTTCGGGACTAGCGGTTCCAGCACAGATACGCAGTATTTT. It is translated as CATNNFGTSGSSTDTQYF.

This clonotype was seen at least ten times. The chain employs TRBV11-2 and TRBJ1-1; the match to TRBD1 covers 10 bases. V dropped 4 bases and J dropped 0; count of bases not matched to a gene: 5. This CDR3 region has 16 residues. Germline-derived CDR1 and CDR2 are SGHAT and FQNNGV. This chain's CDR3 is CASSSGQGVLNTEAFF. The CDR3 nucleotides read TGTGCCAGCAGCTCAGGACAGGGGGTGTTGAACACTGAAGCTTTCTTT.

The chain couples TRBV24-1 to TRBJ2-2, with D perhaps matching TRBD1 or TRBD2 (6 bases each). Trimming took 4 bases from V and 7 from J, leaving 12 bases between them. The V gene's germline CDR1 is KGHDR and CDR2 SFDVKD. The CDR3 has 14 residues. The CDR3 nucleotides read TGTGCCACCAGTGACCTACAGGGACTCGGGGAGCTGTTTTTT. Protein product: CATSDLQGLGELFF.

As concerns this clonotype: A much larger clone lies one base from this, so it may be a read error. This sequence joins TRBV20-1 and TRBJ2-3, with D possibly TRBD2 on 6 matching bases. The CDR3 length is 14 residues. Germline V lookup: CDR1 DFQATT, CDR2 SNEGSKA (reference sequence). V shed 4 bases and J shed 4 bases, with 15 bases lying between them. CDR3 region: CSANSRLGADTQYF. The CDR3 bases are TGCAGTGCTAACAGCAGACTAGGGGCAGATACGCAGTATTTT.

Ten or more counts support this clonotype. The chain combines TRBV20-1 with TRBJ1-4; D perhaps matches TRBD1 (5 bases). The V gene's germline CDR1 is DFQATT and CDR2 SNEGSKA (reference sequence). The CDR3 is 13 residues long. With 4 bases removed from V and 8 bases from J, the gap between germline ends came to 14 bases. The CDR3 spells CSAIWGDGEKLFF. The CDR3 region has the DNA TGCAGTGCTATTTGGGGGGACGGCGAAAAACTGTTTTTT.

This chain joins TRBV6-2 or TRBV6-3 and TRBJ2-7; the D gene is possibly TRBD1 (6 bases). The CDR3 length is 14 residues. Trimming took 2 bases from V and 5 from J, leaving 13 bases between them. Germline assignment: CDR1 MNHEY and CDR2 SVGEGT. The CDR3 DNA sequence: TGTGCCAGCAGTTACGACAGGATGAAGAACGAGCAGTACTTC. Its protein is CASSYDRMKNEQYF.

This chain connects TRBV10-3 to TRBJ2-1; D perhaps matches TRBD2 (6 bases). Germline-derived CDR1 and CDR2 are ENHRY and SYGVKD. The germline V and J ends were trimmed by 11 bases and 1 base, with 12 bases remaining between them. The CDR3 length is 13 residues. The CDR3, as DNA: TGTGCCGCACGAGGGAGGTCCTACAATGAGCAGTTCTTC. It translates to CAARGRSYNEQFF.